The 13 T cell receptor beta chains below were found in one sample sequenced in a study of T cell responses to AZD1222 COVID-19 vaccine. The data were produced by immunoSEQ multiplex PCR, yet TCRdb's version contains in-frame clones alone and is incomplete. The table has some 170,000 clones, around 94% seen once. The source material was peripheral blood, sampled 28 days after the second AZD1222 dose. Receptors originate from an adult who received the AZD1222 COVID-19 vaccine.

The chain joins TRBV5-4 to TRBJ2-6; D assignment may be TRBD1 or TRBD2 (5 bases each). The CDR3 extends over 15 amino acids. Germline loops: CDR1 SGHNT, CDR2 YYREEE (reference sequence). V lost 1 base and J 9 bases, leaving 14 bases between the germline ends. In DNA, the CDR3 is TGTGCCAGCAGCTTGTTGGTTGGGGCGGGCAACGTCCTGACTTTC. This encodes CASSLLVGAGNVLTF.

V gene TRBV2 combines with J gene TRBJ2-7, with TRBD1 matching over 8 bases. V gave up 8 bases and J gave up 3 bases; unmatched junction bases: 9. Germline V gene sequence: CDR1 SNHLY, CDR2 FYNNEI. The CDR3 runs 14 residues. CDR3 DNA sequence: TGTGCCAGCGGCAAAGGACAGGGCGGCTACGAGCAGTACTTC. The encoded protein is CASGKGQGGYEQYF.

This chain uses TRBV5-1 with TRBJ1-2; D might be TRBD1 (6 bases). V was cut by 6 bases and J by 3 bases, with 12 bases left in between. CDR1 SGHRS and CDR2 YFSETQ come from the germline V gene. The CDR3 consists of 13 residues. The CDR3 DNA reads TGCGCCAGCACCGCGGGACACGACTATGGCTACACCTTC. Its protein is CASTAGHDYGYTF.

CDR3 in DNA: TGCGCCAGCAGTGAGGGCCCGAGGAGCACAGATACGCAGTATTTT. Its translation is CASSEGPRSTDTQYF. This chain connects TRBV10-2 to TRBJ2-3; D is undetermined. Per the germline V gene, CDR1 is WSHSY and CDR2 is SAAADI. Trimming took 2 bases from V and 0 from J, leaving 9 bases between them. The CDR3 loop spans 15 amino acids.

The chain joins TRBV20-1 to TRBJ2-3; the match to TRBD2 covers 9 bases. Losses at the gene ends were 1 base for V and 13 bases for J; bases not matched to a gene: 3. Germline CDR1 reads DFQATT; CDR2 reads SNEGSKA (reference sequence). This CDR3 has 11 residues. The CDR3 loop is CSARGSGGKYF. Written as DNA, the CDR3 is TGCAGTGCTAGAGGGAGCGGGGGGAAGTATTTT.

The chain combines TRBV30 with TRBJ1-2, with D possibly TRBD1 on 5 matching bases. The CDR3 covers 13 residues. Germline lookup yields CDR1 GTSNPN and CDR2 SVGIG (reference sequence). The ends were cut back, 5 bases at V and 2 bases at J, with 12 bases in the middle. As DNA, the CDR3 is TGTGCCTGGGGGGTACAGGAGAACTATGGCTACACCTTC. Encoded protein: CAWGVQENYGYTF.

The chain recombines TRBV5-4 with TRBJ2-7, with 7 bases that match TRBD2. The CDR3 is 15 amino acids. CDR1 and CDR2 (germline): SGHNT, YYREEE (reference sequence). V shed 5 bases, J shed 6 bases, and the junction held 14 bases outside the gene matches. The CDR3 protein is CASRYWERGSSEQYF. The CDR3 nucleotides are TGTGCCAGCAGATACTGGGAGCGCGGGAGCTCCGAGCAGTACTTC.

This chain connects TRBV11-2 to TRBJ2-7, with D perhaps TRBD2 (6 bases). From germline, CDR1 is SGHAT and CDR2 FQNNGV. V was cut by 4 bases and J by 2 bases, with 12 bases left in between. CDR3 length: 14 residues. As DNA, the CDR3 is TGTGCCAGCAGCTCCGGAGGGACTGCCTACGAGCAGTACTTC. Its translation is CASSSGGTAYEQYF.

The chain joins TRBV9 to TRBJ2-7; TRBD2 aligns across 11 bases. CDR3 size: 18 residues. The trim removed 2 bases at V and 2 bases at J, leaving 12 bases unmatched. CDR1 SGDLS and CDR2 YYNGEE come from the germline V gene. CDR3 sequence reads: CASSVGLAGGRLTYEQYF. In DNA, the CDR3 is TGTGCCAGCAGCGTGGGCCTAGCGGGAGGAAGGTTGACCTACGAGCAGTACTTC.

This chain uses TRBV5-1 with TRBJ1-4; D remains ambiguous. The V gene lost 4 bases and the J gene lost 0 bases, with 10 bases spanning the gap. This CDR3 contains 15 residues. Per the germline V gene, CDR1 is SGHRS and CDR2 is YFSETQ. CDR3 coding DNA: TGCGCCAGCAGCCTAATGGACCCAACTAATGAAAAACTGTTTTTT. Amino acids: CASSLMDPTNEKLFF.

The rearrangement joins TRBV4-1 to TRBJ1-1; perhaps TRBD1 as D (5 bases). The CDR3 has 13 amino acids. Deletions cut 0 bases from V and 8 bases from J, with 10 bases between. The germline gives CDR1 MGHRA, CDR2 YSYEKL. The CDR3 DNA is TGCGCCAGCAGCCAAGAGGGAAGGACAGAAGCTTTCTTT. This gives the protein CASSQEGRTEAFF.

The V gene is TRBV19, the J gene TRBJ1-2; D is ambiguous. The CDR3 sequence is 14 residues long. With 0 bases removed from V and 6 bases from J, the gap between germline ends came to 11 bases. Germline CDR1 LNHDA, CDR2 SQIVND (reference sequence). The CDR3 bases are TGTGCCAGTAGTATAGAGAGAAAACTTGATGGCTACACCTTC. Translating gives CASSIERKLDGYTF.

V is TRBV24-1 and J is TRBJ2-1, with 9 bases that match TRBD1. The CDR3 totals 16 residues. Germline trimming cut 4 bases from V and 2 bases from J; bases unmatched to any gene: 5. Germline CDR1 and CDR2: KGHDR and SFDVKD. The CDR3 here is CATSEPGQGTYNEQFF. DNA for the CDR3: TGTGCCACCAGTGAACCGGGACAGGGAACCTACAATGAGCAGTTCTTC.